These 25 T cell receptor beta chains came from one sample sequenced in a study of blood T cell repertoires in COVID-19. The table came from immunoSEQ multiplex PCR; TCRdb's copy has only in-frame clones and leaves some out. This sample yields 95,000 to 150,000 clones, of which 70% to 85% are seen a single time; 4% to 5% belongs to the top ten. The sequencing input was peripheral blood. The receptor source for this set is a woman in her 70s with acute or convalescent COVID-19.

The chain joins TRBV24-1 to TRBJ2-5; the D gene is possibly TRBD1 (6 bases). Trimming took 9 bases from V and 1 from J, leaving 11 bases between them. CDR1 KGHDR and CDR2 SFDVKD come from the germline V gene. CDR3 length: 13 residues. Written as DNA, the CDR3 is TGTGCCACCCGCTCGACAGGCCAAGAGACCCAGTACTTC. This encodes CATRSTGQETQYF.

This sequence joins TRBV10-3 and TRBJ2-7, with a tentative D call TRBD2 (6 bases). Germline loops: CDR1 ENHRY, CDR2 SYGVKD. The CDR3 loop spans 16 amino acids. V was pared by 8 bases and J by 3 bases, with 23 bases between. CDR3 sequence reads: CAIRDSILEPFYEQYV. The CDR3, as DNA: TGTGCCATCCGGGACTCCATCCTAGAGCCATTCTACGAGCAGTACGTC.

V usage is TRBV30 and J usage is TRBJ2-7; TRBD2 matches 9 bases. The CDR3 runs 14 residues. After removal of 4 bases from V and 4 bases from J, the junction contained 8 bases not matched to a gene. The germline V gene encodes CDR1 GTSNPN and CDR2 SVGIG (reference sequence). CDR3: CAWTGRGGVYEQYF. The CDR3 DNA is TGTGCCTGGACCGGTCGCGGGGGGGTGTACGAGCAGTACTTC.

This clone came up once. The chain uses TRBV5-8 and TRBJ2-7; 8 bases align to TRBD2. The CDR3 totals 14 residues. In germline, CDR1 is SGHTS, CDR2 YDEGEE. J was trimmed by 6 bases and V by 1 base; bases with no gene match: 6. The CDR3 is CASSLLGTSGEQYV. CDR3 DNA: TGTGCCAGCAGCTTGTTGGGTACTAGCGGCGAGCAGTACGTC.

V is TRBV12-3 or TRBV12-4 and J is TRBJ1-6; D is uncertain. The CDR3 loop spans 13 amino acids. V gave up 8 bases and J gave up 9 bases, with 14 bases separating them. CDR3 coding DNA: TGTGCCAGCTCGAGGGTACGGGGTTCACCCCTCCACTTT. This sequence encodes CASSRVRGSPLHF.

In this sample, this clone turned up once. The rearrangement links TRBV2 to TRBJ1-5, with TRBD1 matching over 8 bases. CDR1 and CDR2 from the germline V gene are SNHLY and FYNNEI. With 6 bases clipped from V and 3 bases from J, the junction kept 7 bases outside the gene matches. The CDR3 covers 15 residues. The CDR3 DNA is TGTGCCAGCAGCTTCGACAGGGGTCCCAATCAGCCCCAGCATTTT. The encoded protein is CASSFDRGPNQPQHF.

The V call is TRBV6-2 or TRBV6-3, the J call TRBJ1-5, with 9 bases fitting TRBD1. The CDR3 is made up of 15 amino acids. J lost 1 base, V lost 6 bases, and 4 bases had no gene match. Germline V gene lookup returns CDR1 MNHEY and CDR2 SVGEGT. CDR3 residues: CASSRGQGSNQPQHF. DNA of the CDR3: TGTGCCAGCAGCCGCGGACAGGGGAGCAATCAGCCCCAGCATTTT.

This sequence joins TRBV2 and TRBJ1-1; TRBD1 aligns across 7 bases. CDR3 length: 13 residues. Germline CDR1 and CDR2: SNHLY and FYNNEI. V lost 7 bases to trimming and J lost 2 bases; unmatched junction nucleotides: 4. Here the CDR3 reads CASIRDSNTEAFF. The CDR3 DNA reads TGTGCCAGCATCCGGGACAGTAACACTGAAGCTTTCTTT.

In this sample, this clone turned up once. The chain uses TRBV2 and TRBJ2-1; 9 nucleotides line up with TRBD1. V lost 7 bases and J lost 2; bases outside the gene matches: 3. The CDR3 totals 14 residues. CDR1 is SNHLY, CDR2 FYNNEI, per germline. CDR3 amino acids: CASIGQGPYNEQFF. CDR3 nucleotides: TGTGCCAGCATTGGACAGGGGCCCTACAATGAGCAGTTCTTC.

As DNA, the CDR3 is TGTGCCAGCAGCCTTTTCTCCGCCTACAATGAGCAGTTCTTC. Translation: CASSLFSAYNEQFF. The V gene is TRBV7-2, the J gene TRBJ2-1, with D unresolved. CDR3 length: 14 residues. V was cut by 5 bases and J by 2 bases, with 10 bases left in between. Germline V gene data show CDR1 as SGHTA and CDR2 as FQGNSA.

The chain links TRBV7-2 to TRBJ2-5, with 8 bases that match TRBD2. The V segment lost 3 bases and the J segment 5 bases; nucleotides outside the gene matches: 8. CDR1 and CDR2 (germline): SGHTA, FQGNSA. The CDR3 has 15 amino acids. Written as DNA, the CDR3 is TGTGCCAGCAGCTTTTCGGCGGGGGGCCCGGAGACCCAGTACTTC. This gives the protein CASSFSAGGPETQYF.

The chain has TRBV12-3 or TRBV12-4 and TRBJ2-1; D is ambiguous. Deletions cut 3 bases from V and 8 bases from J, with 11 bases between. CDR3 length: 13 amino acids. The CDR3 coding sequence is TGTGCCAGCAGTTTCCCCCTTATCGATGAGCAGTTCTTC. Translation gives CASSFPLIDEQFF.

The chain carries TRBV27 and TRBJ2-7, with 11 bases fitting TRBD1. Trimming cost V 7 bases and J 3 bases; bases outside gene matches: 2. The V gene's germline CDR1 is MNHEY and CDR2 SMNVEV (reference sequence). The CDR3 spans 13 residues. The CDR3 is CASKGTGGYEQYF. The CDR3 coding sequence is TGTGCCAGCAAAGGGACAGGGGGCTACGAGCAGTACTTC.

The DNA of the CDR3 is TGTGCCAGCAGCTTAACAGGGAGGGTCACCGGGGAGCTGTTTTTT. It codes for CASSLTGRVTGELFF. The V gene is TRBV7-6, the J gene TRBJ2-2; a weak D match, TRBD2 (7 bases). V was trimmed by 2 bases and J by 4 bases, leaving 11 bases between them. Per the germline V gene, CDR1 is SGHVS and CDR2 is FNYEAQ. This CDR3 contains 15 residues.

Details on this clone: Mismatch with germline at one junction end may stem from a read error. The CDR3 DNA sequence: TGTGCCAGCAGCCACTTTACGGGACAGGGCCACTTC. Amino acid sequence: CASSHFTGQGHF. This rearrangement joins TRBV6-2 or TRBV6-3 to TRBJ1-2; 9 bases match TRBD1. The CDR3 contains 12 residues. The germline V gene encodes CDR1 MNHEY and CDR2 SVGEGT.

This chain links TRBV7-2 with TRBJ2-7, with D possibly being TRBD2 (6 bases). The germline V gene has CDR1 SGHTA and CDR2 FQGNSA. V was trimmed by 0 bases and J by 4 bases, leaving 7 bases between them. CDR3 size: 13 residues. The CDR3 here is CASSLAREYEQYF. In nucleotides, the CDR3 is TGTGCCAGCAGCTTAGCACGGGAGTACGAGCAGTACTTC.

This clone was seen only once. The chain uses TRBV5-6 and TRBJ1-1; D not certain. CDR1 is SGHDT, CDR2 YYEEEE, per germline. The germline V and J ends were trimmed by 2 bases and 2 bases, with 16 bases remaining between them. The CDR3 covers 16 residues. In DNA form, the CDR3 reads TGTGCCAGCAGCTTTTGGACGAACGGAGGAAACACTGAAGCTTTCTTT. The encoded protein is CASSFWTNGGNTEAFF.

The chain combines TRBV6-5 with TRBJ1-1; a weak D match, TRBD1 (5 bases). V was cut by 7 bases and J by 7 bases, with 16 bases left in between. This CDR3 has 13 residues. CDR1 and CDR2 from the germline V gene are MNHEY and SVGAGI. CDR3 coding DNA: TGTGCCAGCACTCCCACGGGGGTCGGTGAAGCTTTCTTT. This codes for CASTPTGVGEAFF.

The rearrangement uses TRBV10-1 and TRBJ1-5; D is possibly TRBD1 (6 bases). Trimming stripped 6 bases from V and 7 bases from J, with 25 bases between. In germline, CDR1 is WNHNN, CDR2 SYGVQD (reference sequence). The CDR3 is 17 residues long. CDR3 sequence: CASRTHRVSGFGQPQHF. CDR3 DNA: TGCGCCAGCAGGACACACAGGGTTTCCGGGTTCGGACAGCCCCAGCATTTT.

The V gene is TRBV5-4, the J gene TRBJ2-3; TRBD1 might be the D (6 bases). The CDR3 contains 14 residues. The germline V gene encodes CDR1 SGHNT and CDR2 YYREEE (reference sequence). With 1 base removed from V and 2 bases from J, the gap between germline ends came to 8 bases. CDR3 sequence (DNA): TGTGCCAGCAGCTTGATGGGGGCCACAGATACGCAGTATTTT. Its translation is CASSLMGATDTQYF. Together with reference TRBV5-4 and TRBJ2-3, the CDR3 gives the full variable domain: ETGVTQSPTHLIKTRGQQVTLRCSSQSGHNTVSWYQQALGQGPQFIFQYYREEENGRGNFPPRFSGLQFPNYSSELNVNALELDDSALYLCASSLMGATDTQYFGPGTRLTVL.

This chain joins TRBV7-8 and TRBJ1-1; tentative D call: TRBD1 (5 bases). Trimming removed 2 bases at V and 7 bases at J, with 11 bases between. This CDR3 contains 13 residues. CDR1 and CDR2 from the germline V gene are SGHVS and FQNEAQ. CDR3 in amino acids: CASSLRGIGEAFF. DNA of the CDR3: TGTGCCAGCAGCTTAAGGGGTATTGGTGAAGCTTTCTTT.

The genes are TRBV5-6 and TRBJ1-1, with D unresolved. V was clipped by 4 bases and J by 0 bases, with 7 bases between them. This CDR3 is 13 amino acids long. Germline loops: CDR1 SGHDT, CDR2 YYEEEE. The CDR3 spells CASSVGVNTEAFF. In DNA, the CDR3 is TGTGCCAGCAGCGTCGGGGTGAACACTGAAGCTTTCTTT.

The rearrangement joins TRBV12-3 or TRBV12-4 to TRBJ1-1, with a tentative D call TRBD1 (6 bases). Trimming shortened V by 6 bases and J by 3 bases, and 11 bases separated the two germline ends. There are 13 residues in the CDR3. CDR3 protein: CASRQDRYTEAFF. Here the CDR3 DNA reads TGTGCCAGCAGACAGGACAGATACACTGAAGCTTTCTTT.

The chain carries TRBV3-1 (or the pseudogene TRBV3-2) and TRBJ2-7; 10 nucleotides agree with TRBD1. The CDR3 has 17 residues. J lost 2 bases, V lost 3 bases, and 10 bases had no gene match. CDR1 and CDR2 (germline): LGHDT, YNNKEL (reference sequence). The CDR3 DNA reads TGTGCCAGCAGCCAGCAAAGTCCGGGACAGGGGACCTACGAGCAGTACTTC. Protein product: CASSQQSPGQGTYEQYF.

This chain links TRBV19 with TRBJ1-1; D remains ambiguous. The length of the CDR3 is 13 residues. The V end was cut by 0 bases, the J end by 4 bases, with 6 bases between. The germline V gene has CDR1 LNHDA and CDR2 SQIVND (reference sequence). The CDR3: CASSIERSTEAFF. The CDR3 DNA sequence: TGTGCCAGTAGTATAGAGAGATCCACTGAAGCTTTCTTT.